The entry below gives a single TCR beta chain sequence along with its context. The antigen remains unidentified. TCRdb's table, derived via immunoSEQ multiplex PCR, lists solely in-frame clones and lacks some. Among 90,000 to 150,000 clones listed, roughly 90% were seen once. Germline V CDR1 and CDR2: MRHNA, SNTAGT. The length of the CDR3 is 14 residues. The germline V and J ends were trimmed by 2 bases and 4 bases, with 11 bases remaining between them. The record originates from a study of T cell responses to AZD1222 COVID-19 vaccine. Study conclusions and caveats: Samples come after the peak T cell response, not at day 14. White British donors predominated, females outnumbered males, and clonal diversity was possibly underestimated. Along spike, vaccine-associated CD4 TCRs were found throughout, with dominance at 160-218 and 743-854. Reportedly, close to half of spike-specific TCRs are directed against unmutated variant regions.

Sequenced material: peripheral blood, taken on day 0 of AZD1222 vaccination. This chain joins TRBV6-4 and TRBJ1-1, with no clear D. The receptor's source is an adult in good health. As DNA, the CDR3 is TGTGCCAGCAGTGACGGGGAAATGGGCACTGAAGCTTTCTTT. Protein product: CASSDGEMGTEAFF.